These T cell receptor beta chains were read from a single sample in a study of blood T cell repertoires in COVID-19. The protocol was immunoSEQ multiplex PCR, while the TCRdb copy is restricted to in-frame clones and leaves out a portion. The sample has about 300,000 clones; 75% to 90% are singletons. The sequenced sample was PBMCs or T cells enriched from blood (not recorded which). The receptors were sampled from a woman in her 30s who had been exposed to COVID-19. Each CDR3 is given with its conserved first and last residue. D genes are given only for firm matches. Clone size is given for some rows only: seen once, a few or many times, or a class if the clone is expanded.

TRBJ1-4	once	TRBD1	TRBV13	15	CASSLRGQGDEKLFF	TGTGCCAGCAGCTTAAGGGGACAGGGGGATGAAAAACTGTTTTTT
TRBJ1-2	once	-	TRBV28	14	CASSSTGSNYGYTF	TGTGCCAGCAGTTCCACAGGGTCTAACTATGGCTACACCTTC
TRBJ1-6	-	-	TRBV19	14	CASSNGQYNSPLHF	TGTGCCAGTAGTAACGGACAGTATAATTCACCCCTCCACTTT
TRBJ1-1	-	TRBD1	TRBV18	16	CASSARQGGTNTEAFF	TGTGCCAGCTCAGCAAGACAGGGGGGAACGAACACTGAAGCTTTCTTT
TRBJ1-4	-	-	TRBV7-6	16	CASSVGSQGENEKLFF	TGTGCCAGCAGCGTAGGTAGCCAGGGTGAGAATGAAAAACTGTTTTTT
TRBJ1-5	-	-	TRBV12-3/TRBV12-4	12	CASSDPRQPQHF	TGTGCCAGCAGTGACCCTAGGCAGCCCCAGCATTTT
TRBJ1-1	-	-	TRBV10-3	13	CAISLTGYTEAFF	TGTGCCATCAGCCTTACAGGGTACACTGAAGCTTTCTTT
TRBJ1-2	-	-	TRBV13	15	CASESKGQWNYGYTF	TGTGCCAGCGAGTCTAAGGGGCAGTGGAACTATGGCTACACCTTC
TRBJ1-4	once	-	TRBV7-2	15	CASSPTGTRAEKLFF	TGTGCCAGCAGCCCAACCGGGACACGGGCTGAAAAACTGTTTTTT
TRBJ2-7	-	TRBD2	TRBV11-2	13	CASSFAGVYEQYF	TGTGCCAGCAGCTTTGCGGGAGTCTACGAGCAGTACTTC
TRBJ2-1	-	-	TRBV18	12	CASSRESNEQFF	TGTGCCAGCTCACGCGAAAGCAATGAGCAGTTCTTC
TRBJ2-7	-	-	TRBV7-2	14	CASSLYEGPYEQYF	TGTGCCAGCAGCCTGTATGAGGGCCCCTACGAGCAGTACTTC
TRBJ2-3	-	TRBD2	TRBV10-1	12	CASSPSGGAQYF	TGCGCCAGCAGTCCTAGCGGGGGTGCGCAGTATTTT
TRBJ1-1	once	-	TRBV3-1/TRBV3-2	14	CASSREGGHTEAFF	TGTGCCAGCAGCCGGGAGGGCGGGCACACTGAAGCTTTCTTT
TRBJ2-7	-	-	TRBV30	15	CAWLNRVSSRYEQYF	TGTGCCTGGTTAAACAGGGTTTCCTCCCGCTACGAGCAGTACTTC
TRBJ1-2	-	-	TRBV5-6	14	CASSSISGGYGYTF	TGTGCCAGCAGCTCCATATCCGGGGGCTATGGCTACACCTTC
TRBJ1-2	-	TRBD1	TRBV28	14	CASSGTDYNYGYTF	TGTGCCAGCAGTGGGACAGATTATAACTATGGCTACACCTTC
TRBJ1-2	-	TRBD1	TRBV4-1	14	CASSQRGQGDGYTF	TGCGCCAGCAGCCAAAGGGGACAGGGGGATGGCTACACCTTC
TRBJ2-5	-	-	TRBV19	15	CASSSRGTGEETQYF	TGTGCCAGTAGTTCCAGGGGGACTGGGGAAGAGACCCAGTACTTC
TRBJ1-1	once	TRBD1	TRBV6-2/TRBV6-3	17	CASSYGSLGQGQTEAFF	TGTGCCAGCAGTTACGGATCTCTCGGACAGGGCCAAACTGAAGCTTTCTTT
TRBJ1-1	-	-	TRBV30	16	CAWSPPDTRPRAEAFF	TGTGCCTGGAGTCCTCCGGACACCAGGCCTCGGGCTGAAGCTTTCTTT
TRBJ1-5	-	-	TRBV5-1	13	CARSWGGDQPQHF	TGCGCCCGCAGTTGGGGGGGGGATCAGCCCCAGCATTTT
TRBJ2-1	-	TRBD2	TRBV7-3	14	CASSSKAGKDEQFF	TGTGCCAGCAGCTCTAAAGCGGGAAAGGATGAGCAGTTCTTC
TRBJ1-2	-	TRBD1	TRBV28	14	CASTQGAPDYGYTF	TGTGCCAGCACCCAGGGGGCGCCTGACTATGGCTACACCTTC
TRBJ2-5	-	TRBD2	TRBV3-1/TRBV3-2	16	CASSLRLAGGSRTQYF	TGTGCCAGCAGCCTGAGACTAGCGGGGGGTTCCAGGACCCAGTACTTC
TRBJ2-5	-	TRBD1	TRBV30	12	CAWNRGRETQYF	TGTGCCTGGAACAGGGGACGAGAGACCCAGTACTTC
TRBJ2-5	-	TRBD1	TRBV5-1	14	CASSLARQGETQYF	TGCGCCAGCAGCTTGGCCCGGCAGGGGGAAACCCAGTACTTC
TRBJ2-3	-	TRBD2	TRBV7-3	15	CASSATSGRTDTQYF	TGTGCCAGCAGCGCCACTAGCGGGAGAACAGATACGCAGTATTTT
TRBJ1-2	-	TRBD1	TRBV4-1	14	CASSQVGDSYGYTF	TGCGCCAGCAGCCAAGTAGGGGACAGCTATGGCTACACCTTC
TRBJ1-1	-	-	TRBV19	14	CASSIDQGWTEAFF	TGTGCCAGTAGTATAGACCAGGGTTGGACTGAAGCTTTCTTT
TRBJ1-2	-	TRBD1	TRBV28	13	CASIEGARDGYTF	TGTGCCAGCATTGAGGGGGCGCGGGATGGCTACACCTTC
TRBJ1-6	-	-	TRBV9	15	CASSQRGSIGSPLHF	TGTGCCAGCAGCCAGCGGGGCAGTATTGGTTCACCCCTCCACTTT
TRBJ2-1	-	TRBD2	TRBV6-1	15	CASSETSGSFNEQFF	TGTGCCAGCAGTGAAACTAGCGGGAGCTTCAATGAGCAGTTCTTC
TRBJ1-2	-	TRBD1	TRBV6-4	15	CASSDSRDSRYGYTF	TGTGCCAGCAGTGACTCTCGGGACAGCCGATATGGCTACACCTTC
TRBJ2-5	many	-	TRBV7-9	14	CASSLYASQETQYF	TGTGCCAGCAGCTTATACGCCAGCCAAGAGACCCAGTACTTC
TRBJ1-3	-	TRBD1	TRBV13	16	CASSSTTGMPGNTIYF	TGTGCCAGCAGCTCTACGACAGGGATGCCAGGAAACACCATATATTTT
TRBJ2-7	once	TRBD2	TRBV4-3	15	CASSQLAGDSYEQYF	TGCGCCAGCAGCCAACTAGCGGGGGATTCCTACGAGCAGTACTTC
TRBJ1-1	-	-	TRBV28	13	CATYVQGNTEAFF	TGTGCCACCTACGTGCAGGGGAACACTGAAGCTTTCTTT
TRBJ1-5	-	-	TRBV12-5	13	CASAQTQGQPQHF	TGTGCTAGTGCCCAAACCCAGGGTCAGCCCCAGCATTTT
TRBJ1-5	-	TRBD1	TRBV29-1	15	CSVGGQGNSNQPQHF	TGCAGCGTAGGTGGACAGGGGAATAGCAATCAGCCCCAGCATTTT
TRBJ1-2	-	TRBD1	TRBV2	15	CASSEGWTGTGGYTF	TGTGCCAGCAGTGAAGGCTGGACAGGGACGGGCGGCTACACCTTC
TRBJ1-2	few	-	TRBV5-5	15	CASSLPQGSLVVNTF	TGTGCCAGCAGTTTACCACAGGGATCACTAGTCGTTAACACCTTC
TRBJ2-7	-	TRBD2	TRBV3-1/TRBV3-2	14	CASSQGAGEGEQYF	TGTGCCAGCAGCCAAGGAGCGGGAGAAGGCGAGCAGTACTTC
TRBJ1-1	-	-	TRBV6-4	14	CASSENVRDTEAFF	TGTGCCAGCAGTGAAAACGTGAGGGACACTGAAGCTTTCTTT
TRBJ1-2	-	-	TRBV7-9	15	CASSSSTHSNYGYTF	TGTGCCAGCAGCTCTTCCACGCACTCCAACTATGGCTACACCTTC
TRBJ2-2	-	-	TRBV7-9	16	CASRFPEGPNTGELFF	TGTGCCAGCAGGTTCCCGGAGGGCCCGAACACCGGGGAGCTGTTTTTT
TRBJ2-1	-	-	TRBV5-8	16	CASTRLGASSYNEQFF	TGTGCCAGCACCCGGTTGGGGGCGAGCTCCTACAATGAGCAGTTCTTC
TRBJ2-3	-	TRBD2	TRBV30	14	CAWNLAGSTDTQYF	TGTGCCTGGAACTTAGCGGGATCCACAGATACGCAGTATTTT
TRBJ1-2	-	-	TRBV29-1	14	CSVEVRYGAPGYTF	TGCAGCGTTGAAGTCCGGTACGGTGCCCCTGGCTACACCTTC
TRBJ1-1	-	TRBD1	TRBV9	12	CASSARQGEAFF	TGTGCCAGCAGCGCCCGACAGGGGGAAGCTTTCTTT
TRBJ1-2	-	TRBD1	TRBV24-1	15	CATKSVGQGRYGYTF	TGTGCCACCAAATCCGTAGGACAGGGGAGGTATGGCTACACCTTC
TRBJ2-3	-	-	TRBV7-2	14	CASSFGGATDTQYF	TGTGCCAGCAGCTTTGGGGGGGCCACAGATACGCAGTATTTT
TRBJ2-5	-	TRBD2	TRBV7-3	15	CASSISGRFPETQYF	TGTGCCAGCAGCATTAGCGGGAGGTTCCCAGAGACCCAGTACTTC
TRBJ2-3	few	TRBD2	TRBV30	14	CAWKRPGGTDTQYF	TGTGCCTGGAAAAGACCGGGGGGAACAGATACGCAGTATTTT
TRBJ1-5	-	-	TRBV19	16	CASSTYKDISNQPQHF	TGTGCCAGTAGTACTTACAAGGACATTAGCAATCAGCCCCAGCATTTT
TRBJ2-7	-	TRBD1	TRBV4-1	17	CASSQSQGTLSSYEQYF	TGCGCCAGCAGCCAATCACAGGGGACCCTATCCTCCTACGAGCAGTACTTC
TRBJ2-2	-	-	TRBV9	14	CASSVVGGTGELFF	TGTGCCAGCAGCGTAGTAGGGGGCACCGGGGAGCTGTTTTTT
TRBJ1-6	-	-	TRBV30	14	CAWTPDRSSSPLHF	TGTGCCTGGACCCCCGACAGAAGTAGTTCACCCCTCCACTTT
TRBJ2-7	once	-	TRBV12-3/TRBV12-4	13	CASSLGRGYEQYF	TGTGCCAGCAGTTTGGGCAGGGGATACGAGCAGTACTTC